These 15 T cell receptor beta chains originate from one sample sequenced in a study of CD8+ T cells in alopecia areata. The sequencing template was cDNA reverse transcribed from extracted RNA. This table comes from immunoSEQ multiplex PCR, and its TCRdb copy is limited to in-frame clones, with some not included. The sample lists 160,000 or so clones, roughly 65% seen once, with 0.91% in the top ten. The treatment denotes: oral pan-JAK inhibitor, 5-10 mg twice daily. Sequencing was performed on CD4+ T cells sorted from blood, taken at week 4, from a patient treated with tofacitinib. These receptor sequences come from a human donor with alopecia areata.

This chain connects TRBV29-1 to TRBJ1-4; D remains unclear. This CDR3 has 14 residues. V lost 6 bases and J 0 bases, leaving 11 bases between the germline ends. CDR1 is SQVTM, CDR2 ANQGSEA, per germline. This CDR3 reads CSVYTPATNEKLFF. In DNA form, the CDR3 reads TGCAGCGTCTACACACCAGCAACTAATGAAAAACTGTTTTTT.

CDR3 region: CASSNHGSSTDTQYF. The DNA of the CDR3 is TGTGCCAGTAGTAACCACGGGTCTAGCACAGATACGCAGTATTTT. The chain combines TRBV19 with TRBJ2-3; D not certain. The CDR3 runs 15 residues. V was trimmed by 4 bases and J by 0 bases, leaving 11 bases between them. In germline, CDR1 is LNHDA, CDR2 SQIVND (reference sequence).

For the CDR3, the DNA is TGCAGCGTTGAAGTCACCAGGGACACTGAAGCTTTCTTT. Translated: CSVEVTRDTEAFF. This chain connects TRBV29-1 to TRBJ1-1; D perhaps matches TRBD1 (5 bases). The CDR3 covers 13 residues. Trimming removed 1 base at V and 3 bases at J, with 9 bases between. The germline gives CDR1 SQVTM, CDR2 ANQGSEA. Combining the CDR3 with reference TRBV29-1 and TRBJ1-1 gives the whole variable domain SAVISQKPSRDICQRGTSLTIQCQVDSQVTMMFWYRQQPGQSLTLIATANQGSEATYESGFVIDKFPISRPNLTFSTLTVSNMSPEDSSIYLCSVEVTRDTEAFFGQGTRLTVV.

The chain combines TRBV5-1 with TRBJ2-3; D is unclear. The CDR3 is 11 residues long. V lost 4 bases and J 7 bases, leaving 7 bases between the germline ends. Per the germline V gene, CDR1 is SGHRS and CDR2 is YFSETQ. CDR3 residues: CASSERNTQYF. The CDR3 DNA follows: TGCGCCAGCAGCGAGAGAAATACGCAGTATTTT. The variable domain in full, with the rest retrieved from reference TRBV5-1 and TRBJ2-3, is KAGVTQTPRYLIKTRGQQVTLSCSPISGHRSVSWYQQTPGQGLQFLFEYFSETQRNKGNFPGRFSGRQFSNSRSEMNVSTLELGDSALYLCASSERNTQYFGPGTRLTVL.

The genes are TRBV5-6 and TRBJ1-2; no reliable D call. Deletions cut 1 base from V and 7 bases from J, with 8 bases between. This CDR3 region has 12 residues. Germline CDR1 reads SGHDT; CDR2 reads YYEEEE. The CDR3: CASSLLGVGYTF. The CDR3 nucleotides are TGTGCCAGCAGCTTGCTCGGGGTTGGCTACACCTTC.

The rearrangement joins TRBV7-8 to TRBJ2-7; 7 bases map to TRBD1. Germline V gene sequence: CDR1 SGHVS, CDR2 FQNEAQ. This CDR3 has 16 residues. V lost 1 base to trimming and J lost 4 bases; unmatched junction nucleotides: 10. The CDR3 reads CASSLDRRGRGYEQYF. The CDR3 nucleotides read TGTGCCAGCAGCTTAGATCGAAGGGGGCGCGGGTACGAGCAGTACTTC. Full variable domain (outside the CDR3, taken from reference TRBV7-8 and TRBJ2-7): GAGVSQSPRYKVAKRGQDVALRCDPISGHVSLFWYQQALGQGPEFLTYFQNEAQLDKSGLPSDRFFAERPEGSVSTLKIQRTQQEDSAVYLCASSLDRRGRGYEQYFGPGTRLTVT.

The genes are TRBV10-3 and TRBJ1-6, with TRBD1 as a possible D gene (5 bases). Germline lookup yields CDR1 ENHRY and CDR2 SYGVKD. V was shortened by 2 bases and J by 7 bases, with 24 bases between the two germline ends. The CDR3 has 19 amino acids. The CDR3 nucleotides read TGTGCCATCAGTGAGAGGACCGCCCCCCCGGGGGAAAGGAATTCACCCCTCCACTTT. This codes for CAISERTAPPGERNSPLHF.

The chain couples TRBV7-2 to TRBJ1-5, with D possibly matching TRBD1 (5 bases). CDR1 and CDR2 (germline): SGHTA, FQGNSA. Trimming stripped 5 bases from V and 0 bases from J, with 14 bases between. The CDR3 spans 16 residues. The CDR3 DNA reads TGTGCCAGCAGCAAACTTCGGACACATAGCAATCAGCCCCAGCATTTT. Protein: CASSKLRTHSNQPQHF.

The DNA for the CDR3 is TGCGCCAGCAGCTTAGGGACAGAATATGGCTACACCTTC. Its protein is CASSLGTEYGYTF. The V gene is TRBV5-1, the J gene TRBJ1-2; 7 bases fit TRBD1. The CDR3 runs 13 residues. Germline CDR1 is SGHRS and CDR2 is YFSETQ. V lost 2 bases, J lost 5 bases, and 3 bases stayed unmatched.

This sequence joins TRBV6-5 and TRBJ1-2, with D possibly being TRBD1 (5 bases). The CDR3 spans 14 residues. The germline V gene encodes CDR1 MNHEY and CDR2 SVGAGI. Trimming took off 4 bases at V and 8 bases at J, with 17 bases between the two ends. DNA for the CDR3: TGTGCCAGCAGTTCCCACCAACAGGCATACGGCTACACCTTC. Translated: CASSSHQQAYGYTF.

This clone was counted between two and nine times. The V gene is TRBV27, the J gene TRBJ1-5, with D possibly matching TRBD1 (6 bases). The CDR3 contains 17 residues. The V end lost 6 bases, the J end lost 0 bases, and 18 bases lay between the germline ends. Germline V lookup: CDR1 MNHEY, CDR2 SMNVEV (reference sequence). The CDR3 nucleotides are TGTGCCAGCAGCCCCCTTAGGGGGAAATATAGCAATCAGCCCCAGCATTTT. Amino acid sequence: CASSPLRGKYSNQPQHF.

V is TRBV5-6 and J is TRBJ2-2, with unresolved D. The CDR3 is 12 amino acids. V lost 4 bases and J 2 bases, leaving 3 bases between the germline ends. Germline V lookup: CDR1 SGHDT, CDR2 YYEEEE. Here the CDR3 reads CASSPNTGELFF. As DNA, the CDR3 is TGTGCCAGCAGCCCTAACACCGGGGAGCTGTTTTTT. The full variable domain, rest sourced from reference TRBV5-6 and TRBJ2-2, is DAGVTQSPTHLIKTRGQQVTLRCSPKSGHDTVSWYQQALGQGPQFIFQYYEEEERQRGNFPDRFSGHQFPNYSSELNVNALLLGDSALYLCASSPNTGELFFGEGSRLTVL.

The table lists this clone with a few counts. This sequence joins TRBV29-1 and TRBJ2-3; 8 bases are shared with TRBD1. The trim removed 5 bases at V and 5 bases at J, leaving 15 bases unmatched. Germline-derived CDR1 and CDR2 are SQVTM and ANQGSEA. This CDR3 is 16 amino acids long. The CDR3: CSVKSQGQGRRDTQYF. The DNA for the CDR3 is TGCAGCGTTAAATCCCAAGGACAGGGTAGAAGAGATACGCAGTATTTT.

This sequence joins TRBV29-1 and TRBJ2-6; tentatively, D is TRBD2 (5 bases). Between the trimmed V and J ends, which lost 6 bases and 0 bases, there was a span of 9 bases. The V gene's germline CDR1 is SQVTM and CDR2 ANQGSEA. The CDR3 runs 14 residues. The CDR3 DNA follows: TGCAGCGTCTCACGGGACTCTGGGGCCAACGTCCTGACTTTC. As protein: CSVSRDSGANVLTF.

The chain couples TRBV5-1 to TRBJ2-1; 8 nucleotides match TRBD1. The CDR3 length is 14 residues. Germline V gene sequence: CDR1 SGHRS, CDR2 YFSETQ. V shed 5 bases and J 5 bases; nucleotides not matched to a gene: 6. The CDR3 here is CASRSGTGHNEQFF. CDR3 nucleotide sequence: TGCGCCAGCAGGTCCGGGACAGGCCACAATGAGCAGTTCTTC.